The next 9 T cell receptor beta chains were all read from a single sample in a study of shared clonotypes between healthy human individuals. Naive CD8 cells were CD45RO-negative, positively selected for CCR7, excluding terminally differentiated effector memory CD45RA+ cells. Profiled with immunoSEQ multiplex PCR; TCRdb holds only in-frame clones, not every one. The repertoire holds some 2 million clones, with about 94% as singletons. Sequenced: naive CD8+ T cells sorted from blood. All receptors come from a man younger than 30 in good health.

The DNA of the CDR3 is TGTGCCAGCAGCCCCGGCTCTATCCCTGAAGCTTTCTTT. Its protein product is CASSPGSIPEAFF. The rearrangement uses TRBV7-9 and TRBJ1-1; no clear D gene. Between the trimmed V and J ends, which lost 5 bases and 6 bases, there was a span of 13 bases. This CDR3 contains 13 residues. Germline V gene lookup returns CDR1 SEHNR and CDR2 FQNEAQ (reference sequence).

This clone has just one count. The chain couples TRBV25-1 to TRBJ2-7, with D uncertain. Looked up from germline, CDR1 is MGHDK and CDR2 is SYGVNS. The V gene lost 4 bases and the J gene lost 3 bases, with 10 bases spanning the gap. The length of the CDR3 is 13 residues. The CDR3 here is CASSADALYEQYF. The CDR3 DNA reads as TGTGCCAGCAGTGCTGACGCACTCTACGAGCAGTACTTC.

CDR3 sequence (DNA): TGTGCCAGCAGTTTTTGGGACAGTTCCTACGAGCAGTACTTC. Protein: CASSFWDSSYEQYF. V gene TRBV27 combines with J gene TRBJ2-7, with TRBD1 identical over 7 bases. Germline V gene data show CDR1 as MNHEY and CDR2 as SMNVEV (reference sequence). After removal of 3 bases from V and 1 base from J, the junction contained 3 bases not matched to a gene. The CDR3 runs 14 residues.

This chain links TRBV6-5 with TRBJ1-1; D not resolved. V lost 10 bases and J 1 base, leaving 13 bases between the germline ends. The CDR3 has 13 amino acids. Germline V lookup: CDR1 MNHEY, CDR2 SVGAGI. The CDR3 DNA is TGTGCCAAGGGAGGAGGCGAGAACACTGAAGCTTTCTTT. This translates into CAKGGGENTEAFF.

In DNA, the CDR3 is TGTGCCAGCAGTGAATCTCCCGGGACCGAGTATGAAGCTTTCTTT. Its translation: CASSESPGTEYEAFF. The V gene is TRBV6-1, the J gene TRBJ1-1, with a tentative D call TRBD1 (5 bases). Germline CDR1 MNHNS, CDR2 SASEGT. There are 15 residues in the CDR3. The germline V and J ends were trimmed by 2 bases and 7 bases, with 17 bases remaining between them.

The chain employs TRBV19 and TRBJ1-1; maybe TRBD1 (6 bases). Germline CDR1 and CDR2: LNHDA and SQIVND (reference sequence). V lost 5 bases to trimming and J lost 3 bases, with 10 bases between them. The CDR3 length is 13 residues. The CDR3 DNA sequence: TGTGCCAGTAGTCTCACAGGGTACACTGAAGCTTTCTTT. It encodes CASSLTGYTEAFF. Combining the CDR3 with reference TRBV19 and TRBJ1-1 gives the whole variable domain DGGITQSPKYLFRKEGQNVTLSCEQNLNHDAMYWYRQDPGQGLRLIYYSQIVNDFQKGDIAEGYSVSREKKESFPLTVTSAQKNPTAFYLCASSLTGYTEAFFGQGTRLTVV.

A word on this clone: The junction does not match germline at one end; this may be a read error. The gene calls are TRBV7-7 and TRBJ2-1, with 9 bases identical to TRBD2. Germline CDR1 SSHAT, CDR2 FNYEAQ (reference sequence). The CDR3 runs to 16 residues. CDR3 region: CASSHDTSGSYNEQFF. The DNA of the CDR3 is TGTGCTAGCAGCCATGATACTAGCGGGTCCTACAATGAGCAGTTCTTC.

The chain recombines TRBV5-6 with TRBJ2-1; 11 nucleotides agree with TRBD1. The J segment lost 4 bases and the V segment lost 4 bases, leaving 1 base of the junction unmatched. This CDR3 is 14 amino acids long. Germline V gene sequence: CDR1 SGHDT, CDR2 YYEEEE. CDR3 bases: TGTGCCAGCAGCCGGGACAGGGGGTACAATGAGCAGTTCTTC. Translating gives CASSRDRGYNEQFF.

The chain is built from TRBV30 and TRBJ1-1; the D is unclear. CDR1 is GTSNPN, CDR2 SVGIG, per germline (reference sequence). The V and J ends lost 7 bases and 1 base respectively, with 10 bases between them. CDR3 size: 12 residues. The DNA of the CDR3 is TGTGCCTTATCGACTTGGAACACTGAAGCTTTCTTT. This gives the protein CALSTWNTEAFF.